Sequencing of this T cell receptor beta chain was carried out in a study of neurological immune-mediated disorders. With 10-nucleotide random UMIs, 5'RACE was used to make the cDNA. TCRdb reprocessed the 5' RACE reads via MiXCR and lists one record per CDR3 protein. The sample yields 66,000 or so distinct CDR3 sequences, approximately 5.2% seen once. V gave up 0 bases and J gave up 4 bases, with 3 bases separating them. The CDR3 is 12 amino acids. In germline, CDR1 is SGHRS, CDR2 YFSETQ. Sequences were obtained from PBMCs. The genes are TRBV5-1 and TRBJ2-3; D remains unclear. The receptor was derived from a woman between 25 and 40 years old with multiple sclerosis. CDR3 amino acids: CASSLEADTQYF. The CDR3 bases are TGCGCCAGCAGCTTGGAGGCAGATACGCAGTATTTT.